This T cell receptor beta chain is drawn from a study of cytomegalovirus exposure and HLA in healthy donors. The study, taken as a whole, reports: Across HLA loci, a later analysis found differing TCR association rates, with DRB1 most and HLA-C fewest. Segments of the TCR beta V type were, in most cases, productive about 87% or about 30% of the time in an earlier analysis.

Use of 60 Vbeta and 13 Jbeta primers characterized the PCR. The table came from immunoSEQ multiplex PCR; TCRdb's copy has only in-frame clones and leaves some out. This sample has about 150,000 clones; roughly 72% occur once, and the top ten carry roughly 2%. V trimming: 4 bases; J trimming: 7 bases; junction bases outside the gene matches: 7. This CDR3 contains 14 residues. The germline CDR1 and CDR2 sequences are SGHTA and FQGNSA. To note about this clone: Its matching antigen is unknown.

The chain links TRBV7-2 to TRBJ1-2; 9 bases align to TRBD1. Source material: PBMCs. This TCR was sampled from a man aged 25-45 years in good health and CMV-seronegative. CDR3 residues: CASSSSGQGFGYTF. CDR3 DNA: TGTGCCAGCAGCTCAAGCGGACAGGGGTTTGGCTACACCTTC.